These 32 T cell receptor beta chains share one sample of origin, sequenced in a study of blood T cell repertoires in COVID-19. Repertoires were generated with immunoSEQ multiplex PCR, while TCRdb's copy carries only in-frame clones and drops some. The sample consists of 270,000 or so clones, around 86% of them appearing once. Sequenced: peripheral blood. These TCRs come from a woman aged 55-69 years with active or convalescent COVID-19.

The chain is built from TRBV6-6 and TRBJ1-1; 7 bases agree with TRBD1. The CDR3 extends over 16 amino acids. Trimming cost V 8 bases and J 0 bases; bases outside gene matches: 12. Germline V gene data show CDR1 as MNHNY and CDR2 as SVGAGI (reference sequence). DNA of the CDR3: TGTGCCAGCTACGGGACAGATTCGCGGATGAACACTGAAGCTTTCTTT. Translating it yields CASYGTDSRMNTEAFF.

The chain couples TRBV6-5 to TRBJ1-2; 7 nucleotides line up with TRBD1. V lost 2 bases and J lost 4; bases outside the gene matches: 4. CDR1 is MNHEY and CDR2 is SVGAGI in the germline V gene. CDR3 length: 14 amino acids. CDR3 DNA sequence: TGTGCCAGCAGTTACCGAGGACAGGTCTATGGCTACACCTTC. It is translated as CASSYRGQVYGYTF.

Of note for this clone: This CDR3 is also generated by other DNA sequences in the sample. The chain recombines TRBV19 with TRBJ1-5; 7 nucleotides line up with TRBD1. CDR1 is LNHDA and CDR2 is SQIVND in the germline V gene (reference sequence). Trimming at V came to 1 base and at J to 6 bases, leaving 3 bases not matched to a gene. CDR3 length: 14 amino acids. The CDR3 protein is CASSIVAGGQPQHF. The CDR3, as DNA: TGTGCCAGTAGTATAGTGGCAGGGGGTCAGCCCCAGCATTTT.

This clone has more than one count but fewer than ten. This chain connects TRBV7-6 to TRBJ1-3, with D possibly being TRBD1 (6 bases). V shed 1 base and J shed 8 bases, with 15 bases lying between them. Germline loops: CDR1 SGHVS, CDR2 FNYEAQ. The CDR3 covers 15 residues. As DNA, the CDR3 is TGTGCCAGCAGCTTAGTTCAGGGGTACTCGGACACCATATATTTT. Translating it yields CASSLVQGYSDTIYF.

The chain combines TRBV5-5 with TRBJ1-2, with 10 bases matching TRBD1. CDR3 size: 15 residues. With 3 bases clipped from V and 7 bases from J, the junction kept 9 bases outside the gene matches. Germline CDR1 is SGHKS and CDR2 is YYEKEE (reference sequence). CDR3 loop: CASSSWTGGRVGYTF. In DNA, the CDR3 is TGTGCCAGCAGCTCGTGGACAGGGGGTAGGGTTGGCTACACCTTC.

Of note for this clone: At one of its ends the junction is not consistent with the germline gene, which may arise from a read error. The genes are TRBV7-2 and TRBJ2-3, with 11 nucleotides matching TRBD2. The CDR3 spans 14 residues. Germline V gene lookup returns CDR1 SGHTA and CDR2 FQGNSA. The CDR3 sequence: CASSRALAGGRMAF. The CDR3, as DNA: TGTGCCAGCAGCCGGGCCCTAGCGGGGGGTCGTATGGCGTTT.

The chain is built from TRBV5-6 and TRBJ1-2, with TRBD1 identical over 7 bases. With 4 bases clipped from V and 8 bases from J, the junction kept 2 bases outside the gene matches. The CDR3 runs 11 residues. Per germline, CDR1 SGHDT and CDR2 YYEEEE. CDR3 in amino acids: CASSLGQGYTF. The CDR3 nucleotides are TGTGCCAGCAGCCTGGGACAGGGCTACACCTTC. Based on the CDR3 plus reference TRBV5-6 and TRBJ1-2, the full variable domain is DAGVTQSPTHLIKTRGQQVTLRCSPKSGHDTVSWYQQALGQGPQFIFQYYEEEERQRGNFPDRFSGHQFPNYSSELNVNALLLGDSALYLCASSLGQGYTFGSGTRLTVV.

This rearrangement joins TRBV19 to TRBJ1-5, with 7 nucleotides matching TRBD1. Germline CDR1 reads LNHDA; CDR2 reads SQIVND (reference sequence). The length of the CDR3 is 13 residues. CDR3 nucleotides: TGTTCGACTAAAGGGACAGCTGATCAGCCCCAGCATTTT. Translating it yields CSTKGTADQPQHF.

Notes on this clone: Other DNA sequences in this specimen translate into the identical CDR3. The rearrangement uses TRBV9 and TRBJ2-6; tentative D call: TRBD1 (6 bases). The CDR3 runs to 16 residues. Trimming pared 3 bases from V and 1 base from J, leaving 11 bases between. CDR1 SGDLS and CDR2 YYNGEE come from the germline V gene. The CDR3 here is CASSGGRPSGANVLTF. Here the CDR3 DNA reads TGTGCCAGCAGCGGGGGGCGACCTTCTGGGGCCAACGTCCTGACTTTC.

This clone was seen only a few times. The rearrangement links TRBV6-5 to TRBJ1-1; maybe TRBD1 (6 bases). Trimming removed 2 bases at V and 6 bases at J, with 13 bases between. The CDR3 totals 14 residues. Per the germline V gene, CDR1 is MNHEY and CDR2 is SVGAGI. The CDR3 bases are TGTGCCAGCAGTTACCGCGCAGGGGTGTCTGAAGCTTTCTTT. Residues: CASSYRAGVSEAFF.

The chain uses TRBV18 and TRBJ1-3; possible D gene TRBD1, 5 bases. V was shortened by 0 bases and J by 0 bases, with 9 bases between the two germline ends. Per the germline V gene, CDR1 is KGHSH and CDR2 is LQKENI. This CDR3 comprises 16 residues. The CDR3: CASSPPRTFSGNTIYF. The CDR3 bases are TGTGCCAGCTCACCACCGAGGACATTCTCTGGAAACACCATATATTTT. The variable domain in full, completed from reference TRBV18 and TRBJ1-3, reads NAGVMQNPRHLVRRRGQEARLRCSPMKGHSHVYWYRQLPEEGLKFMVYLQKENIIDESGMPKERFSAEFPKEGPSILRIQQVVRGDSAAYFCASSPPRTFSGNTIYFGEGSWLTVV.

This chain connects TRBV7-9 to TRBJ2-3, with 12 bases fitting TRBD2. V was clipped by 5 bases and J by 0 bases; unmatched bases: 3. There are 16 residues in the CDR3. CDR1 and CDR2 (germline): SEHNR, FQNEAQ (reference sequence). Written as DNA, the CDR3 is TGTGCCAGCAGCCCCGGGACTAGCGGGAGCACAGATACGCAGTATTTT. This sequence encodes CASSPGTSGSTDTQYF.

The count of this clone is one. The rearrangement uses TRBV5-8 and TRBJ1-2; D is perhaps TRBD1 (6 bases). This CDR3 has 13 residues. Germline assignment: CDR1 SGHTS and CDR2 YDEGEE. V was clipped by 4 bases and J by 6 bases, with 13 bases between them. CDR3 residues: CASSRTRGHGYTF. CDR3 in DNA: TGTGCCAGCAGCCGGACCAGGGGACATGGCTACACCTTC.

The chain couples TRBV7-3 to TRBJ2-7; no clear D gene. Germline V CDR1 and CDR2: SGHTA, FQGTGA. Trimming took 5 bases from V and 6 from J, leaving 14 bases between them. The CDR3 has 13 residues. CDR3 coding DNA: TGTGCCAGCAGCCTCGGCGGTCCGGGCGAGCAGTACTTC. It codes for CASSLGGPGEQYF.

The chain recombines TRBV19 with TRBJ1-5; 9 bases are a match to TRBD1. The V gene's germline CDR1 is LNHDA and CDR2 SQIVND (reference sequence). J lost 5 bases, V lost 2 bases, and 4 bases had no gene match. CDR3 length: 15 amino acids. DNA of the CDR3: TGTGCCAGTAGTATACGGGGACAGGGTGATCAGCCCCAGCATTTT. Its protein is CASSIRGQGDQPQHF.

The chain is built from TRBV29-1 and TRBJ1-1; 7 bases match TRBD1. This CDR3 is 13 amino acids long. Germline V gene data show CDR1 as SQVTM and CDR2 as ANQGSEA. The ends lost 7 bases at V and 4 bases at J; junction bases unmatched: 9. Here the CDR3 DNA reads TGCAGCGGCTACAGGGGCCTGAGCACTGAAGCTTTCTTT. This codes for CSGYRGLSTEAFF.

The chain combines TRBV5-6 with TRBJ2-3, with TRBD2 as a possible D gene (5 bases). Deletions cut 3 bases from V and 1 base from J, with 15 bases between. In germline, CDR1 is SGHDT, CDR2 YYEEEE. The CDR3 spans 16 residues. CDR3 residues: CASSWETSARTDTQYF. In DNA form, the CDR3 reads TGTGCCAGCAGCTGGGAAACTAGTGCCCGCACAGATACGCAGTATTTT.

V is TRBV7-9 and J is TRBJ2-2; tentative D call: TRBD2 (6 bases). From germline, CDR1 is SEHNR and CDR2 FQNEAQ (reference sequence). With 5 bases removed from V and 0 bases from J, the gap between germline ends came to 13 bases. This CDR3 comprises 16 residues. CDR3 nucleotide sequence: TGTGCCAGCAGCCACCCACTAGCAGCGAACACCGGGGAGCTGTTTTTT. It is translated as CASSHPLAANTGELFF.

This clone was detected a few times. The chain joins TRBV28 to TRBJ2-7, with 8 nucleotides matching TRBD1. Germline CDR1 and CDR2: MDHEN and SYDVKM. J lost 2 bases, V lost 6 bases, and 9 bases had no gene match. The CDR3 extends over 15 amino acids. CDR3 nucleotides: TGTGCCAGCAGGTCTCCAGGGGGCGAAGCCTACGAGCAGTACTTC. Translated: CASRSPGGEAYEQYF.

The chain couples TRBV19 to TRBJ1-4, with D maybe TRBD1 (6 bases). The CDR3 extends over 15 amino acids. Germline-derived CDR1 and CDR2 are LNHDA and SQIVND (reference sequence). V lost 6 bases, J lost 5 bases, and 16 bases lay in between. CDR3 in DNA: TGTGCCAGTAGCCCCTTCAGGGGAGGGAATGAAAAACTGTTTTTT. Its protein is CASSPFRGGNEKLFF.

The chain recombines TRBV25-1 with TRBJ2-3, with TRBD2 identical over 11 bases. This CDR3 is 15 amino acids long. Germline V CDR1 and CDR2: MGHDK, SYGVNS. V was pared by 3 bases and J by 6 bases, with 5 bases of the junction left unmatched. CDR3 residues: CASSDSGGAGDTQYF. CDR3 nucleotides: TGTGCCAGCAGTGATAGCGGGGGGGCGGGGGATACGCAGTATTTT.

The rearrangement uses TRBV20-1 and TRBJ2-3, with D possibly TRBD2 on 7 matching bases. Looked up from germline, CDR1 is DFQATT and CDR2 is SNEGSKA (reference sequence). The CDR3 has 15 residues. Trimming cost V 3 bases and J 2 bases, with 15 bases left between them. DNA of the CDR3: TGCAGTGCTAGTCTACGGGGGGCGGACACAGATACGCAGTATTTT. The encoded protein is CSASLRGADTDTQYF.

The chain couples TRBV6-2 or TRBV6-3 to TRBJ1-1; D might be TRBD1 (5 bases). Germline loops: CDR1 MNHEY, CDR2 SVGEGT. The CDR3 consists of 14 residues. The V gene lost 0 bases and the J gene lost 1 base, with 6 bases spanning the gap. The CDR3 DNA is TGTGCCAGCAGTTACTCCCAGGGGAACACTGAAGCTTTCTTT. Translation: CASSYSQGNTEAFF.

The chain joins TRBV19 to TRBJ1-1, with 7 bases lining up with TRBD1. V dropped 6 bases and J dropped 2; count of bases not matched to a gene: 6. The germline V gene encodes CDR1 LNHDA and CDR2 SQIVND (reference sequence). This CDR3 is built from 14 residues. DNA of the CDR3: TGTGCCAGTAGCCTACAGGGGCTTAACACTGAAGCTTTCTTT. This codes for CASSLQGLNTEAFF.

This sequence joins TRBV18 and TRBJ1-1; 10 nucleotides align to TRBD1. The germline gives CDR1 KGHSH, CDR2 LQKENI. The CDR3 consists of 15 residues. Trimming at V came to 1 base and at J to 5 bases, leaving 4 bases not matched to a gene. The CDR3 loop is CASSPRGTGETEAFF. In DNA form, the CDR3 reads TGTGCCAGCTCACCACGGGGGACAGGGGAGACTGAAGCTTTCTTT. The whole variable domain, filled in from reference TRBV18 and TRBJ1-1, reads NAGVMQNPRHLVRRRGQEARLRCSPMKGHSHVYWYRQLPEEGLKFMVYLQKENIIDESGMPKERFSAEFPKEGPSILRIQQVVRGDSAAYFCASSPRGTGETEAFFGQGTRLTVV.

This chain links TRBV5-1 with TRBJ2-3; no clear D. Germline lookup yields CDR1 SGHRS and CDR2 YFSETQ. This CDR3 comprises 14 residues. Trimming took 0 bases from V and 0 from J, leaving 5 bases between them. For the CDR3, the DNA is TGCGCCAGCAGCTTGGCGGTTAGCACAGATACGCAGTATTTT. Translating it yields CASSLAVSTDTQYF. Full variable domain (missing parts from reference TRBV5-1 and TRBJ2-3): KAGVTQTPRYLIKTRGQQVTLSCSPISGHRSVSWYQQTPGQGLQFLFEYFSETQRNKGNFPGRFSGRQFSNSRSEMNVSTLELGDSALYLCASSLAVSTDTQYFGPGTRLTVL.

The chain joins TRBV3-1 (or the pseudogene TRBV3-2) to TRBJ2-5; 7 bases agree with TRBD2. The CDR3 is made up of 16 amino acids. CDR1 LGHDT and CDR2 YNNKEL come from the germline V gene (reference sequence). Trimming at V came to 2 bases and at J to 1 base, leaving 7 bases not matched to a gene. CDR3 protein: CASSQYGLAVQETQYF. The CDR3 DNA reads as TGTGCCAGCAGCCAATACGGGCTAGCGGTCCAAGAGACCCAGTACTTC.

Here the CDR3 DNA reads TGTGCCAGCAGCGTAGGCGACAGCTTCGCAACTAATGAAAAACTGTTTTTT. Amino acids: CASSVGDSFATNEKLFF. The chain employs TRBV9 and TRBJ1-4; possibly TRBD1 for D (5 bases). Trimming took off 0 bases at V and 0 bases at J, with 12 bases between the two ends. The germline V gene has CDR1 SGDLS and CDR2 YYNGEE. The CDR3 consists of 17 residues.

This clone occurred once. The chain uses TRBV9 and TRBJ2-3, with 10 bases aligning to TRBD1. V shed 2 bases and J 3 bases; nucleotides not matched to a gene: 3. Germline lookup yields CDR1 SGDLS and CDR2 YYNGEE. The CDR3 spans 15 residues. Written as DNA, the CDR3 is TGTGCCAGCAGCGTGAGGGACAGGGGAACAGATACGCAGTATTTT. Protein: CASSVRDRGTDTQYF.

The table lists this clone with a count of one. V and J are TRBV6-2 or TRBV6-3 and TRBJ1-1, with TRBD1 identical over 7 bases. The germline V gene encodes CDR1 MNHEY and CDR2 SVGEGT. The junction had 2 bases not matched to a gene; V was cut back by 2 bases and J by 5 bases. The CDR3 runs 13 residues. CDR3 DNA sequence: TGTGCCAGCAGTTACGACAGGGCGACTGAAGCTTTCTTT. Protein: CASSYDRATEAFF.

This chain connects TRBV19 to TRBJ2-3; 7 nucleotides agree with TRBD2. Germline V CDR1 and CDR2: LNHDA, SQIVND (reference sequence). Trimming removed 2 bases from V and 3 bases from J; junction bases left unmatched: 8. CDR3 size: 16 residues. The CDR3 is CASSIFPLASTDTQYF. DNA of the CDR3: TGTGCCAGTAGTATATTTCCACTAGCGTCGACAGATACGCAGTATTTT.

J is TRBJ2-2 and V is TRBV4-2; no firm D call. CDR1 is LGHNA, CDR2 YNFKEQ, per germline. Between the trimmed V and J ends, which lost 1 base and 7 bases, there was a span of 4 bases. The CDR3 is 12 residues long. CDR3 sequence reads: CASSQAGGELFF. In DNA, the CDR3 is TGTGCCAGCAGCCAAGCGGGCGGGGAGCTGTTTTTT.